A selection of T cell receptor beta chains follows, all from one sample in a study of cytomegalovirus exposure and HLA in healthy donors. TCRdb's copy holds only in-frame clones and misses some; the assay was immunoSEQ multiplex PCR. Of 65,000 to 80,000 clones in the sample, 94% were seen once. The sequenced sample consisted of PBMCs. The receptors were sampled from a woman aged 18-29 years in good health and CMV-seronegative. Each CDR3 is given with its conserved first and last residue. D genes are given only for firm matches. Only some rows state a clone size, as once, few, many or a class for expanded clones.

TGTGCCAGCAGAGGGGGAGTCTATGGCTACACCTTC	CASRGGVYGYTF	TRBV6-5	TRBJ1-2	few	-
TGTGCCAGCAGCGAAACAGGGGGCAGAAACATTCAGTACTTC	CASSETGGRNIQYF	TRBV5-6	TRBJ2-4	-	TRBD1
TGTGCCAGCCTCCCTACTAGCGGGTCGTACAATGAGCAGTTCTTC	CASLPTSGSYNEQFF	TRBV19	TRBJ2-1	-	TRBD2
TGTGCCAGCAGTAGACAGGGGACACCCTACGAGCAGTACTTC	CASSRQGTPYEQYF	TRBV28	TRBJ2-7	-	TRBD1
TGTGCCAGCAGCCAAGAGTCCGTAGCGGGCCAAGAGACCCAGTACTTC	CASSQESVAGQETQYF	TRBV14	TRBJ2-5	-	TRBD2
TGCGCCAGCAGCCAAGTTGGTCTAGCGGGGGTAGAAGAGTTCTTC	CASSQVGLAGVEEFF	TRBV4-1	TRBJ2-1	-	TRBD2
TGCGCCAGCAGTGAGTCCGGTACAGGGTTCGATCAGCCCCAGCATTTT	CASSESGTGFDQPQHF	TRBV10-2	TRBJ1-5	-	-
TGTGCCAGCAGCCGAAGTCCCGGGACAGGGTCCAATGAGCAGTTCTTC	CASSRSPGTGSNEQFF	TRBV7-2	TRBJ2-1	-	TRBD1
TGTGCCAGCAGCCCTGGGGCTAGCGGGGGTTATGAGCAGTTCTTC	CASSPGASGGYEQFF	TRBV5-6	TRBJ2-1	-	TRBD2
TGTGCCAGCAGCCAGCCCTGGGGCCGGGACACGGGTTTCCTTAGCTCCTACGAGCAGTACTTC	CASSQPWGRDTGFLSSYEQYF	TRBV4-2	TRBJ2-7	once	-
TGTGCCAGCAGCTTTACAGGCTACGAGCAGTACTTC	CASSFTGYEQYF	TRBV5-6	TRBJ2-7	-	-
TGTGCCAGCAGCTTCGGGACTAGCGGGAGTAGGACGCAGTATTTT	CASSFGTSGSRTQYF	TRBV5-4	TRBJ2-3	-	TRBD2
TGCGCCAGCAGCCTCGATCTACTGACTTACAATGAGCAGTTCTTC	CASSLDLLTYNEQFF	TRBV4-3	TRBJ2-1	-	-
TGTGCCACCAGCCCAGGGACAGAAGAGACCCAGTACTTC	CATSPGTEETQYF	TRBV15	TRBJ2-5	few	TRBD1
TGTGCCAGCAGTGAAGCGCGGGGGGGAAACATTCAGTACTTC	CASSEARGGNIQYF	TRBV6-1	TRBJ2-4	once	TRBD2
TGTGCCAGCTCACCCCGTAATAGAGGGCACTACAATGAGCAGTTCTTC	CASSPRNRGHYNEQFF	TRBV18	TRBJ2-1	-	-
TGTGCCAGCAGTTCTCTCCAGGACAGTTCCTACGAGCAGTACTTC	CASSSLQDSSYEQYF	TRBV27	TRBJ2-7	-	-
TGTGCCAGTAGACTGGGACAGGGGGCAAGGGCTGAAGCTTTCTTT	CASRLGQGARAEAFF	TRBV19	TRBJ1-1	once	TRBD1
TGTGCCAGCAGTGAATTTGCAACAGGGTACAATCAGCCCCAGCATTTT	CASSEFATGYNQPQHF	TRBV6-1	TRBJ1-5	-	-
TGTGCCAGCAGCGTAGCAGACCAAGAGACCCAGTACTTC	CASSVADQETQYF	TRBV9	TRBJ2-5	-	-
TGTGCCAGCAGTGTACTTTCCCAGTTTCCCCGGGGACTCACTGAAGCTTTCTTT	CASSVLSQFPRGLTEAFF	TRBV28	TRBJ1-1	once	-
TGTGCCAGCAGCTTGGCCAACAGGGTGGATCAGCCCCAGCATTTT	CASSLANRVDQPQHF	TRBV5-6	TRBJ1-5	-	-
TGCGCCAGCAGCGGAAGCGCGGGACAGGGGGTGGCGACCCAGTACTTC	CASSGSAGQGVATQYF	TRBV4-1	TRBJ2-5	-	TRBD1
TGTGCCAGCAGCGCCGGGACTAGCGGTCGAGAGACCCAGTACTTC	CASSAGTSGRETQYF	TRBV5-6	TRBJ2-5	-	TRBD2
TGTGCCAGCAGACATGACAGAGGACAGAATGAGCAGTTCTTC	CASRHDRGQNEQFF	TRBV19	TRBJ2-1	-	-
TGTGCCAGTAGTATAATTCAGAGGGATGTTGGCTACACCTTC	CASSIIQRDVGYTF	TRBV19	TRBJ1-2	-	-
TGCGCCAGCAGCCTCCCGACAGGGACCCAAGAGACCCAGTACTTC	CASSLPTGTQETQYF	TRBV5-1	TRBJ2-5	-	TRBD1
TGCGCCAGCCGAACAGGGTTGGAGGACACTGAAGCTTTCTTT	CASRTGLEDTEAFF	TRBV5-1	TRBJ1-1	-	-
TGCGCCAGCAGCCAAGACCGGGACTCCTTTTGGGGAGGCTACACCTTC	CASSQDRDSFWGGYTF	TRBV4-1	TRBJ1-2	-	-
TGTGCCAGCAGCCAAGAGGTTGGATCACCCCTCCACTTT	CASSQEVGSPLHF	TRBV7-9	TRBJ1-6	-	-
TGTGCCAGCAGCTTAGATCTAGCAGGTATCACAGATACGCAGTATTTT	CASSLDLAGITDTQYF	TRBV11-2	TRBJ2-3	-	-
TGCGCCAGCAGCGATGGAGGGGGCGCAGATCAGCCCCAGCATTTT	CASSDGGGADQPQHF	TRBV4-1	TRBJ1-5	-	TRBD1
TGCGCCAGCAGCCAAGTTCCGGGACAGGGGGCGATGGGGACTGAAGCTTTCTTT	CASSQVPGQGAMGTEAFF	TRBV4-1	TRBJ1-1	-	TRBD1
TGTGCCAGCAGCTTGGACGGTAGGGACAGTTCCTACGAGCAGTACTTC	CASSLDGRDSSYEQYF	TRBV5-5	TRBJ2-7	-	TRBD1
TGTGCCAGCTCACCACCTGAGGGGAGGCACACGCAGTTCTTC	CASSPPEGRHTQFF	TRBV18	TRBJ2-1	-	-
TGTGCCAGCAGCTTAAGCGGGGGCCCCTACGAGCAGTACTTC	CASSLSGGPYEQYF	TRBV6-6	TRBJ2-7	-	TRBD2
TGTGCCAGCACTAGCGGTAGCACAGATACGCAGTATTTT	CASTSGSTDTQYF	TRBV6-1	TRBJ2-3	-	TRBD2
TGTGCCAGCAGCCCCGGACTAGCGGGAGTCAATGAGCAGTTCTTC	CASSPGLAGVNEQFF	TRBV7-6	TRBJ2-1	-	TRBD2
TGTGCCAGCAGCTCGCCGACAGGGGAGGGAACCTACGAGCAGTACTTC	CASSSPTGEGTYEQYF	TRBV7-9	TRBJ2-7	-	-
TGTGCCAGCAGTGAGGGTGGGACAGGGAACACCGGGGAGCTGTTTTTT	CASSEGGTGNTGELFF	TRBV2	TRBJ2-2	once	TRBD1
TGTGCCAGCAGCGCCTCCTCCTACGAGCAGTACTTC	CASSASSYEQYF	TRBV9	TRBJ2-7	-	-
TGTGCCAGCAGCGCAGGGGGACAGGGAAGGGCTGAAGCTTTCTTT	CASSAGGQGRAEAFF	TRBV9	TRBJ1-1	-	TRBD1
TGTGCCAGCAGCTACGGGACAGAGTATGGCTACACCTTC	CASSYGTEYGYTF	TRBV5-4	TRBJ1-2	-	TRBD1
TGTGCCAGCAGCGCCCCTAGGTCGCCCAGACCGAAGGCCTCCTACAATGAGCAGTTCTTC	CASSAPRSPRPKASYNEQFF	TRBV11-3	TRBJ2-1	-	-
TGTGCCAGCAGCTTAGAGGCAGGGGGCATGGAGACCCAGTACTTC	CASSLEAGGMETQYF	TRBV7-9	TRBJ2-5	-	TRBD1
TGTGCCAGCAGCTTCCGCCCGGGACAGGGGGACTATGGCTACACCTTC	CASSFRPGQGDYGYTF	TRBV14	TRBJ1-2	-	TRBD1
TGTGCCAGCAGTTCAGGGCTAGTCTACAATGAGCAGTTCTTC	CASSSGLVYNEQFF	TRBV6-6	TRBJ2-1	-	-
TGTGCCAGTAGCTTACTAGAGAAGGAGTACAATGAGCAGTTCTTC	CASSLLEKEYNEQFF	TRBV19	TRBJ2-1	-	-
TGTGCCAGCAGCAACCAGGGGGCGAACACTGAAGCTTTCTTT	CASSNQGANTEAFF	TRBV11-3	TRBJ1-1	-	TRBD1
TGTGCCAGCACCCGCGGTGGCGTTGGCAATCAGCCCCAGCATTTT	CASTRGGVGNQPQHF	TRBV19	TRBJ1-5	once	-
TGTGCCAGCAGCTTACACCGGGACAGGGTAGCCAATGAGCAGTTCTTC	CASSLHRDRVANEQFF	TRBV7-9	TRBJ2-1	-	TRBD1
TGTGCCAGCAGCAGAAGGACAGGGGGGAACACTGAAGCTTTCTTT	CASSRRTGGNTEAFF	TRBV7-9	TRBJ1-1	-	TRBD1
TGTGCCAGCAGCCTAGAAAAACTGTTTTTT	CASSLEKLFF	TRBV2	TRBJ1-4	-	-
TGTGCCTGGAGTGTAGCAAGCGGGGACACCGGGGAGCTGTTTTTT	CAWSVASGDTGELFF	TRBV30	TRBJ2-2	-	TRBD2
TGTGCCAGCAGTGTTCGCGGGGCTGGCTACACCTTC	CASSVRGAGYTF	TRBV2	TRBJ1-2	-	-